These T cell receptor beta chains were read from a single sample in a study of shared T cell receptors in the human thymus. Using immunoSEQ multiplex PCR, the repertoire was profiled, and TCRdb retains in-frame clones only, with some absent. The sample contains hundreds of thousands of clones, roughly 88% of which appear only once. This sample was also put to use in a study of human thymus T cells.

The sample consisted of thymocytes. The receptors come from a boy younger than two with a congenital heart defect. Both conserved end residues are part of each CDR3. The order of the fields is CDR3 DNA, CDR3 protein, J gene, V gene, clone size, D gene. D genes are given only for firm matches. Only some rows state a clone size, as once, few, many or a class for expanded clones.

CDR3nt: TGTGCCAGCAAGCCTAGCCGGAGGGTCCTCGGACAGCCCCAGCATTTT
CDR3aa: CASKPSRRVLGQPQHF
j_gene: TRBJ1-5
v_gene: TRBV28
abundance: NA
d_gene: NA

CDR3nt: TGTGCCAGCAGCTTAGAGATTCTGACTAGAACCACAGATACGCAGTATTTT
CDR3aa: CASSLEILTRTTDTQYF
j_gene: TRBJ2-3
v_gene: TRBV11-3
abundance: NA
d_gene: NA

CDR3nt: TGTGCCAGCAGTGACACGGCTAGCGGGAACCAACTATTTAGCACAGATACGCAGTATTTT
CDR3aa: CASSDTASGNQLFSTDTQYF
j_gene: TRBJ2-3
v_gene: TRBV6-4
abundance: NA
d_gene: TRBD2

CDR3nt: TGTGCCAGCAGGGTGGGGCCAACTAATGAAAAACTGTTTTTT
CDR3aa: CASRVGPTNEKLFF
j_gene: TRBJ1-4
v_gene: TRBV27
abundance: NA
d_gene: NA

CDR3nt: TGTGCCAGCAGTTTCTACCAGGGACGTCTAGCGGGGGGCTACACCTTC
CDR3aa: CASSFYQGRLAGGYTF
j_gene: TRBJ1-2
v_gene: TRBV27
abundance: NA
d_gene: NA

CDR3nt: TGTGCCAGTAGTATAGTGACAGGGGGCGGGGAGCTGTTTTTT
CDR3aa: CASSIVTGGGELFF
j_gene: TRBJ2-2
v_gene: TRBV19
abundance: NA
d_gene: TRBD1

CDR3nt: TGCGCCAGCTCCCCCCGTCCGGGAGCTTTCTACACAGATACGCAGTATTTT
CDR3aa: CASSPRPGAFYTDTQYF
j_gene: TRBJ2-3
v_gene: TRBV4-1
abundance: NA
d_gene: NA

CDR3nt: TGTGCCAGCAGCCGGACAGGGAGACAGCCCCAGCATTTT
CDR3aa: CASSRTGRQPQHF
j_gene: TRBJ1-5
v_gene: TRBV27
abundance: NA
d_gene: TRBD1

CDR3nt: TGTGCCAGCAGCGCCGGACTTGCGGGGGGATTGGATACGCAGTATTTT
CDR3aa: CASSAGLAGGLDTQYF
j_gene: TRBJ2-3
v_gene: TRBV7-9
abundance: once
d_gene: TRBD2

CDR3nt: TGTGCCAGCAGTTTCCCGGCTTTCTTT
CDR3aa: CASSFPAFF
j_gene: TRBJ1-1
v_gene: TRBV28
abundance: few
d_gene: NA

CDR3nt: TGTGCCAGCAGTCCCTTCCCCACAGGGCGGTTCACACATACGCAGTATTTT
CDR3aa: CASSPFPTGRFTHTQYF
j_gene: TRBJ2-3
v_gene: TRBV27
abundance: NA
d_gene: NA

CDR3nt: TGTGCCTGGAGTACGGACAGCTCCTACGAGCAGTACTTC
CDR3aa: CAWSTDSSYEQYF
j_gene: TRBJ2-7
v_gene: TRBV30
abundance: NA
d_gene: NA

CDR3nt: TGTGCCAGCAGCCCTACTAGCGGCTACGAGCAGTACTTC
CDR3aa: CASSPTSGYEQYF
j_gene: TRBJ2-7
v_gene: TRBV6-5
abundance: NA
d_gene: TRBD2

CDR3nt: TGTGCCAGCAGTCTTGAGCGGAGCTCCTACAATGAGCAGTTCTTC
CDR3aa: CASSLERSSYNEQFF
j_gene: TRBJ2-1
v_gene: TRBV14
abundance: NA
d_gene: NA

CDR3nt: TGTGCCAGCAGTTTGGAGCGGGCCCCAAGCTCCTACAATGAGCAGTTCTTC
CDR3aa: CASSLERAPSSYNEQFF
j_gene: TRBJ2-1
v_gene: TRBV28
abundance: NA
d_gene: NA

CDR3nt: TGTGCCAGCAGCTCGAGCGGGAGTAACAACGAGCAGTACTTC
CDR3aa: CASSSSGSNNEQYF
j_gene: TRBJ2-7
v_gene: TRBV11-1
abundance: NA
d_gene: TRBD2

CDR3nt: TGTGCCAGCAGACAGGCCATAGCGGGCCCAGATACGCAGTATTTT
CDR3aa: CASRQAIAGPDTQYF
j_gene: TRBJ2-3
v_gene: TRBV7-2
abundance: once
d_gene: TRBD2

CDR3nt: TGTGCCACGCAACTAGCGGGAGATGTCGAGCAGTACTTC
CDR3aa: CATQLAGDVEQYF
j_gene: TRBJ2-7
v_gene: TRBV10-3
abundance: NA
d_gene: TRBD2

CDR3nt: TGCAGCGTTCCAGGCACCTACAATGAGCAGTTCTTC
CDR3aa: CSVPGTYNEQFF
j_gene: TRBJ2-1
v_gene: TRBV29-1
abundance: few
d_gene: NA

CDR3nt: TGTGCCAGCTCACTGCCGGGACTAGCGAACACCGGGGAGCTGTTTTTT
CDR3aa: CASSLPGLANTGELFF
j_gene: TRBJ2-2
v_gene: TRBV18
abundance: NA
d_gene: TRBD2

CDR3nt: TGTGCCAGCAGTTTTGACAGGGTATTCCGTCAGCCCCAGCATTTT
CDR3aa: CASSFDRVFRQPQHF
j_gene: TRBJ1-5
v_gene: TRBV7-8
abundance: NA
d_gene: TRBD1

CDR3nt: TGTGCCGCCCGAAGGGACAGGGGGGAGGGGGCCAACGTCCTGACTTTC
CDR3aa: CAARRDRGEGANVLTF
j_gene: TRBJ2-6
v_gene: TRBV25-1
abundance: few
d_gene: TRBD1

CDR3nt: TGTGCCAGCAGCTTAGGTTGGACAGGAAGGGGGAACTACGAGCAGTACTTC
CDR3aa: CASSLGWTGRGNYEQYF
j_gene: TRBJ2-7
v_gene: TRBV7-2
abundance: NA
d_gene: TRBD1

CDR3nt: TGTGCCAGCTCACCAAAGGTGGGAGGGCCGTGGGAGCAGTACTTC
CDR3aa: CASSPKVGGPWEQYF
j_gene: TRBJ2-7
v_gene: TRBV18
abundance: NA
d_gene: TRBD2

CDR3nt: TGCGCCAGCAGCTTCACCGGGACAACTAATGAAAAACTGTTTTTT
CDR3aa: CASSFTGTTNEKLFF
j_gene: TRBJ1-4
v_gene: TRBV5-1
abundance: NA
d_gene: NA

CDR3nt: TGTGCCAGCAGCCAAGGCGCGTACGAGCAGTACTTC
CDR3aa: CASSQGAYEQYF
j_gene: TRBJ2-7
v_gene: TRBV14
abundance: NA
d_gene: NA

CDR3nt: TGTGCCAGCAGCTTGGAACCGGACAGGGTAGTTCGTGCGGTGGACTATGGCTACACCTTC
CDR3aa: CASSLEPDRVVRAVDYGYTF
j_gene: TRBJ1-2
v_gene: TRBV5-4
abundance: NA
d_gene: TRBD1

CDR3nt: TGTGCCAGCAGTTCGCGGGGGGCGTGGGACGAGCAGTACTTC
CDR3aa: CASSSRGAWDEQYF
j_gene: TRBJ2-7
v_gene: TRBV27
abundance: NA
d_gene: TRBD2

CDR3nt: TGTGCCAGCAGTTCCAGACAGATGAACACTGAAGCTTTCTTT
CDR3aa: CASSSRQMNTEAFF
j_gene: TRBJ1-1
v_gene: TRBV27
abundance: few
d_gene: NA

CDR3nt: TGTGCCAGCAGCCCGGGGGGGCTCTACGAGCAGTACTTC
CDR3aa: CASSPGGLYEQYF
j_gene: TRBJ2-7
v_gene: TRBV7-3
abundance: NA
d_gene: TRBD2

CDR3nt: TGCGCCAGCAGCCAAGAACTAGCGGGATCTACCCCGGGCCATGAGCAGTTCTTC
CDR3aa: CASSQELAGSTPGHEQFF
j_gene: TRBJ2-1
v_gene: TRBV4-3
abundance: once
d_gene: TRBD2

CDR3nt: TGTGCCAGCAGTTCACCACAGGGGGAAGAGACCCAGTACTTC
CDR3aa: CASSSPQGEETQYF
j_gene: TRBJ2-5
v_gene: TRBV27
abundance: NA
d_gene: TRBD1

CDR3nt: TGTGCCTGGACAGAGGGTGGTACGCAGTATTTT
CDR3aa: CAWTEGGTQYF
j_gene: TRBJ2-3
v_gene: TRBV30
abundance: NA
d_gene: NA

CDR3nt: TGTGCCAGCAGCGCCCCGGGATCCCGCACAGATACGCAGTATTTT
CDR3aa: CASSAPGSRTDTQYF
j_gene: TRBJ2-3
v_gene: TRBV7-2
abundance: NA
d_gene: NA

CDR3nt: TGTGCCAGCGGGGCAGGAGAGACCCAGTACTTC
CDR3aa: CASGAGETQYF
j_gene: TRBJ2-5
v_gene: TRBV27
abundance: NA
d_gene: NA

CDR3nt: TGTGCCAGCAGTGCGGGGACAGAGGCCCATAGCAATCAGCCCCAGCATTTT
CDR3aa: CASSAGTEAHSNQPQHF
j_gene: TRBJ1-5
v_gene: TRBV6-1
abundance: NA
d_gene: TRBD1

CDR3nt: TGTGCCAGCAGCCCAGCGGGGTCGCCCTACGAGCAGTACTTC
CDR3aa: CASSPAGSPYEQYF
j_gene: TRBJ2-7
v_gene: TRBV7-2
abundance: once
d_gene: TRBD2

CDR3nt: TGTGCTATCCTCCGGACTCTGGCGGGAGTGCAGTACTTC
CDR3aa: CAILRTLAGVQYF
j_gene: TRBJ2-7
v_gene: TRBV5-8
abundance: NA
d_gene: TRBD2

CDR3nt: TGCGCCAGCAGCCAAGATCTAGCGGGAGGGAAAAACATTCAGTACTTC
CDR3aa: CASSQDLAGGKNIQYF
j_gene: TRBJ2-4
v_gene: TRBV4-1
abundance: NA
d_gene: TRBD2

CDR3nt: TGTGCCAGCAGTTTCGGGAGCTCTGGAAACACCATATATTTT
CDR3aa: CASSFGSSGNTIYF
j_gene: TRBJ1-3
v_gene: TRBV28
abundance: NA
d_gene: NA

CDR3nt: TGCAGCGTTGGAAGGGCAGGGGGATTAGATACGCAGTATTTT
CDR3aa: CSVGRAGGLDTQYF
j_gene: TRBJ2-3
v_gene: TRBV29-1
abundance: NA
d_gene: TRBD1

CDR3nt: TGCGCCAGCAGTGAGCCCAGACTAGCGGGAGGGCACGCCGAGCAGTACTTC
CDR3aa: CASSEPRLAGGHAEQYF
j_gene: TRBJ2-7
v_gene: TRBV10-2
abundance: NA
d_gene: TRBD2

CDR3nt: TGTGCCAGCTCACCACCCCGGTCTAGCGGGACGGGAGATACGCAGTATTTT
CDR3aa: CASSPPRSSGTGDTQYF
j_gene: TRBJ2-3
v_gene: TRBV18
abundance: NA
d_gene: TRBD2

CDR3nt: TGTGCCAGCAGCCACAACTGTTCTAGCGGGAGGGAAAACAATGAGCAGTTCTTC
CDR3aa: CASSHNCSSGRENNEQFF
j_gene: TRBJ2-1
v_gene: TRBV4-2
abundance: NA
d_gene: TRBD2

CDR3nt: TGTGCCAGTAGTTGGGGCGCGGGGGAGGGGTCCTACGAGCAGTACTTC
CDR3aa: CASSWGAGEGSYEQYF
j_gene: TRBJ2-7
v_gene: TRBV19
abundance: NA
d_gene: TRBD2

CDR3nt: TGTGCCATCAGTGAGCCTCGGGTAGCGGGTACCTCTGGGGCCAACGTCCTGACTTTC
CDR3aa: CAISEPRVAGTSGANVLTF
j_gene: TRBJ2-6
v_gene: TRBV10-3
abundance: NA
d_gene: TRBD2

CDR3nt: TGTGCCAGCAGCTTGCGTAGCGGACGGTGGCAGTTCTTC
CDR3aa: CASSLRSGRWQFF
j_gene: TRBJ2-1
v_gene: TRBV5-6
abundance: NA
d_gene: NA

CDR3nt: TGCGCCAGCAGCCAAGGCGGATCGCGGACTAGCGGGAGTTCCTACAATGAGCAGTTCTTC
CDR3aa: CASSQGGSRTSGSSYNEQFF
j_gene: TRBJ2-1
v_gene: TRBV4-3
abundance: NA
d_gene: TRBD2

CDR3nt: TGTGCCAGCAGCAATGGGAGCAGGGGGCCCTTTAACTATGGCTACACCTTC
CDR3aa: CASSNGSRGPFNYGYTF
j_gene: TRBJ1-2
v_gene: TRBV21-1
abundance: NA
d_gene: NA

CDR3nt: TGTGCCAGCGGGGGATACAGGGCCTACAATGAGCAGTTCTTC
CDR3aa: CASGGYRAYNEQFF
j_gene: TRBJ2-1
v_gene: TRBV27
abundance: NA
d_gene: NA

CDR3nt: TGTGCCAGCAGCTTGTCACTTAGCAGCGAGACCCAGTACTTC
CDR3aa: CASSLSLSSETQYF
j_gene: TRBJ2-5
v_gene: TRBV5-4
abundance: once
d_gene: NA

CDR3nt: TGTGCCAGCAGCTTGATCAGGCGCACAGATGCGCAGTATTTT
CDR3aa: CASSLIRRTDAQYF
j_gene: TRBJ2-3
v_gene: TRBV5-6
abundance: NA
d_gene: NA